The source of this T cell receptor (beta chain) is a study of patients and donors after allogeneic stem cell transplantation. This clonotype was detected a few times. One entry per CDR3 protein results from TCRdb running MiXCR on the RT-PCR reads. The sample has roughly 960,000 distinct CDR3 sequences; approximately 18% are singletons. The clonotype was recovered from a human donor who was either an allogeneic HSCT recipient or a stem cell or donor lymphocyte infusion donor (not recorded which). It is not recorded whose cells these are; they may come from a transplant donor. Sequenced input: blood, either unsorted or a sorted T cell fraction (not recorded which).

Here the CDR3 reads CATSEGRFGAGNEQFF. The CDR3, as DNA: TGTGCCACCAGTGAAGGAAGATTCGGGGCGGGGAATGAGCAGTTCTTC. The chain recombines TRBV24-1 with TRBJ2-1; maybe TRBD2 (6 bases). Germline V CDR1 and CDR2: KGHDR, SFDVKD. This CDR3 spans 16 amino acids. The germline V and J ends were trimmed by 4 bases and 7 bases, with 19 bases remaining between them.